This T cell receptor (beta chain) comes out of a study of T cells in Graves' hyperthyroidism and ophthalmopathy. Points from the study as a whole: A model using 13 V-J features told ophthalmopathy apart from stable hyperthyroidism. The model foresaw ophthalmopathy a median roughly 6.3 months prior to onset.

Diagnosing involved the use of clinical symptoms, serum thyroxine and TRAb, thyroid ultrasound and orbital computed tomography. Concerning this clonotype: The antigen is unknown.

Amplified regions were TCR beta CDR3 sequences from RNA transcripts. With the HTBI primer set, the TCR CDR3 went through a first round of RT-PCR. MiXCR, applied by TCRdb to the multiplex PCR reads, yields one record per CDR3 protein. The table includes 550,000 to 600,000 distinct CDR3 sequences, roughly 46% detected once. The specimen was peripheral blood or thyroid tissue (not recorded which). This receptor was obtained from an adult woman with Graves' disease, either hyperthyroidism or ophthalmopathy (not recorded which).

CDR3: CASSSHRDYNSPLHF. For the CDR3, the DNA is TGTGCCAGCAGTTCACACCGGGACTATAATTCACCCCTCCACTTT. This chain uses TRBV6-5 with TRBJ1-6; the D is unclear. The CDR3 contains 15 residues. With 4 bases removed from V and 3 bases from J, the gap between germline ends came to 10 bases. Germline lookup yields CDR1 MNHEY and CDR2 SVGAGI.